This T cell receptor (beta chain) was captured by sequencing in a study of blood T cell repertoires in COVID-19. Looking at the study overall: The origin of the acute and convalescent COVID-19 samples was the United States, Italy and Spain. T cells, B-cell-depleted T cells, or PBMCs supplied cDNA or gDNA.

This clone was counted a few times. In the study's own analysis: Using reference gene primer amplification, nucleated cell counts were estimated. TCRdb keeps only in-frame clones here, not all; method: immunoSEQ multiplex PCR. That table is the source of V, J and clone size, and D and trimming were worked out from the DNA. The sample has approximately 150,000 clones, approximately 85% seen once; the top ten hold approximately 11%. The receptor was isolated from a man aged 55 to 69 with active or convalescent COVID-19. Sequencing used peripheral blood.

CDR3 DNA: TGTGCCAGCAGCTTGACTAGCGGGGGGGCAGATACGCAGTATTTT. It encodes CASSLTSGGADTQYF. The chain joins TRBV7-9 to TRBJ2-3; 14 nucleotides match TRBD2. The length of the CDR3 is 15 residues. CDR1 SEHNR and CDR2 FQNEAQ come from the germline V gene (reference sequence). V gave up 3 bases and J gave up 4 bases; unmatched junction bases: 0.